This entry lists 21 T cell receptor beta chains sequenced from one sample in a study of blood T cell repertoires in COVID-19. Sequenced by immunoSEQ multiplex PCR; TCRdb stores in-frame clones only, minus some. The repertoire has approximately 75,000 clones, over 80% of them found once; the top ten carry roughly 12%. Sequencing was carried out using peripheral blood. The receptor source for this set is a man aged 45-65 years with COVID-19, enrolled during active disease.

This clone occurred once. The CDR3 nucleotides are TGTGCCAGCTCACTGGAACGGGCAGATACGCAGTATTTT. Its translation is CASSLERADTQYF. J is TRBJ2-3 and V is TRBV18, with unresolved D. The CDR3 runs to 13 residues. Trimming left V 4 bases short and J 4 bases short, with 9 bases between. In germline, CDR1 is KGHSH, CDR2 LQKENI.

The J gene is TRBJ1-1, the V gene TRBV18; no clear D gene. The germline V gene encodes CDR1 KGHSH and CDR2 LQKENI. The CDR3 has 13 residues. V was clipped by 5 bases and J by 1 base, with 8 bases between them. CDR3 loop: CASSSRQNTEAFF. The DNA for the CDR3 is TGTGCCAGCTCATCACGACAGAACACTGAAGCTTTCTTT. The full variable domain, with the rest looked up from reference TRBV18 and TRBJ1-1, is NAGVMQNPRHLVRRRGQEARLRCSPMKGHSHVYWYRQLPEEGLKFMVYLQKENIIDESGMPKERFSAEFPKEGPSILRIQQVVRGDSAAYFCASSSRQNTEAFFGQGTRLTVV.

The chain recombines TRBV10-3 with TRBJ2-5, with 12 bases matching TRBD2. This CDR3 is built from 16 residues. Germline-derived CDR1 and CDR2 are ENHRY and SYGVKD. V gave up 2 bases and J gave up 1 base; unmatched junction bases: 2. CDR3 nucleotide sequence: TGTGCCATCAGTGAGCCGACTAGCGGGGGCCAAGAGACCCAGTACTTC. This encodes CAISEPTSGGQETQYF.

The rearrangement uses TRBV5-1 and TRBJ2-1; TRBD2 agrees at 11 bases. CDR3 length: 16 amino acids. Germline CDR1 SGHRS, CDR2 YFSETQ. Trimming took 0 bases from V and 8 from J; bases not matched to a gene: 7. CDR3 amino acids: CASSLGVAGGPDEQFF. CDR3 DNA sequence: TGCGCCAGCAGCTTGGGGGTAGCGGGAGGGCCCGATGAGCAGTTCTTC. The full variable domain, rest sourced from reference TRBV5-1 and TRBJ2-1, is KAGVTQTPRYLIKTRGQQVTLSCSPISGHRSVSWYQQTPGQGLQFLFEYFSETQRNKGNFPGRFSGRQFSNSRSEMNVSTLELGDSALYLCASSLGVAGGPDEQFFGPGTRLTVL.

V is TRBV6-2 or TRBV6-3 and J is TRBJ2-7, with D possibly TRBD1 on 5 matching bases. Germline CDR1 and CDR2: MNHEY and SVGEGT. The CDR3 has 13 residues. With 5 bases removed from V and 6 bases from J, the gap between germline ends came to 14 bases. CDR3 bases: TGTGCCAGCAGTCTCCAGACAGATCTCGAGCAGTACTTC. It codes for CASSLQTDLEQYF.

The chain joins TRBV6-5 to TRBJ2-7, with 9 bases lining up with TRBD1. Germline CDR1 MNHEY, CDR2 SVGAGI. The CDR3 contains 14 residues. J lost 3 bases, V lost 2 bases, and 2 bases had no gene match. Here the CDR3 reads CASSYPGQGYEQYF. The DNA for the CDR3 is TGTGCCAGCAGTTACCCGGGACAGGGCTACGAGCAGTACTTC.

This clone was detected once. The CDR3 sequence: CASSLRLAAPNEQFF. CDR3 nucleotides: TGTGCCAGCAGTTTAAGGCTAGCGGCTCCCAATGAGCAGTTCTTC. The rearrangement joins TRBV27 to TRBJ2-1, with 7 bases aligning to TRBD2. Germline CDR1 is MNHEY and CDR2 is SMNVEV (reference sequence). The V gene end was trimmed by 2 bases and the J gene end by 6 bases; junction bases not matched to a gene: 7. The CDR3 has 15 residues.

CDR3 sequence reads: CASRPMSSWGDYEQYF. The CDR3 region has the DNA TGCGCCAGCAGACCTATGTCATCTTGGGGAGACTACGAGCAGTACTTC. This chain connects TRBV5-1 to TRBJ2-7, with a tentative D call TRBD2 (5 bases). The ends were cut back, 5 bases at V and 3 bases at J, with 21 bases in the middle. The CDR3 consists of 16 residues. Germline-derived CDR1 and CDR2 are SGHRS and YFSETQ.

This rearrangement joins TRBV30 to TRBJ1-2, with D possibly TRBD1 on 5 matching bases. V was shortened by 0 bases and J by 10 bases, with 12 bases between the two germline ends. The germline V gene has CDR1 GTSNPN and CDR2 SVGIG (reference sequence). The CDR3 has 12 amino acids. The CDR3 protein is CAWSVRGVHYTF. The DNA for the CDR3 is TGTGCCTGGAGTGTACGGGGGGTACACTACACCTTC.

This chain joins TRBV1 and TRBJ2-7; the table gives TRBD2 as D, unverified against the DNA. TRBV1 is described as a pseudogene. CDR3 length: 17 residues. The CDR3 reads CTSSLIRGTSGTKEQYF. CDR3 coding DNA: TGCACCAGCAGCCTCATACGCGGGACTAGCGGGACTAAAGAGCAGTACTTC.

The chain employs TRBV6-2 or TRBV6-3 and TRBJ1-5, with 8 positions matching TRBD1. The CDR3 consists of 16 residues. After removal of 0 bases from V and 3 bases from J, the junction contained 4 bases not matched to a gene. CDR1 and CDR2 (germline): MNHEY, SVGEGT. CDR3 nucleotides: TGTGCCAGCAGTTACTCCCCGGACAGGGTCAATCAGCCCCAGCATTTT. Its translation is CASSYSPDRVNQPQHF.

This chain uses TRBV5-6 with TRBJ2-5, with D possibly being TRBD1 (6 bases). Germline-derived CDR1 and CDR2 are SGHDT and YYEEEE. The CDR3 extends over 16 amino acids. V lost 2 bases and J 4 bases, leaving 18 bases between the germline ends. CDR3 protein: CASSLSGQGAPETQYF. In nucleotides, the CDR3 is TGTGCCAGCAGCTTATCGGGACAAGGGGCACCAGAGACCCAGTACTTC. The variable domain in full, with the rest retrieved from reference TRBV5-6 and TRBJ2-5, is DAGVTQSPTHLIKTRGQQVTLRCSPKSGHDTVSWYQQALGQGPQFIFQYYEEEERQRGNFPDRFSGHQFPNYSSELNVNALLLGDSALYLCASSLSGQGAPETQYFGPGTRLLVL.

This clone appeared many times. The chain recombines TRBV10-3 with TRBJ1-2, with a weak D call TRBD1 (6 bases). There are 13 residues in the CDR3. Trimming pared 3 bases from V and 3 bases from J, leaving 8 bases between. The V gene's germline CDR1 is ENHRY and CDR2 SYGVKD. The chain's CDR3 is CAISDEGDYGYTF. The CDR3 coding sequence is TGTGCCATCAGTGATGAGGGGGACTATGGCTACACCTTC.

The chain uses TRBV3-1 (or the pseudogene TRBV3-2) and TRBJ2-2; TRBD2 matches at 7 bases. Germline CDR1 and CDR2: LGHDT and YNNKEL (reference sequence). V was pared by 6 bases and J by 5 bases, with 3 bases of the junction left unmatched. The CDR3 length is 13 residues. CDR3 sequence reads: CASSLRETGELFF. CDR3 DNA sequence: TGTGCCAGCAGTCTGCGGGAGACCGGGGAGCTGTTTTTT.

The chain is built from TRBV10-3 and TRBJ1-2; the match to TRBD1 covers 10 bases. CDR3 length: 15 residues. V lost 4 bases and J lost 4; bases outside the gene matches: 6. Germline CDR1 reads ENHRY; CDR2 reads SYGVKD. The CDR3 nucleotides are TGTGCCATCAGTGGGGGGACAGGGGCTACCTATGGCTACACCTTC. It specifies CAISGGTGATYGYTF.

The genes are TRBV4-1 and TRBJ2-7, with 9 bases identical to TRBD2. Germline V gene lookup returns CDR1 MGHRA and CDR2 YSYEKL. CDR3 size: 18 residues. Trimming at V came to 0 bases and at J to 4 bases, leaving 13 bases not matched to a gene. In nucleotides, the CDR3 is TGCGCCAGCAGCCAAGATGAGTCAGATAGCGGGAGTTTTTACGAGCAGTACTTC. Protein: CASSQDESDSGSFYEQYF.

The chain has TRBV7-9 and TRBJ2-5, with TRBD2 matching over 9 bases. The CDR3 extends over 15 amino acids. Germline V gives CDR1 SEHNR, CDR2 FQNEAQ (reference sequence). J gave up 1 base and V 2 bases, and 2 bases lay outside the gene matches. The DNA of the CDR3 is TGTGCCAGCAGCTTAACGACTAGCGGCCAAGAGACCCAGTACTTC. It yields the protein CASSLTTSGQETQYF.

V usage is TRBV28 and J usage is TRBJ2-5; possibly TRBD1 for D (6 bases). CDR3 length: 15 residues. Between the trimmed V and J ends, which lost 6 bases and 9 bases, there was a span of 23 bases. Germline loops: CDR1 MDHEN, CDR2 SYDVKM. CDR3: CASSLPTGSPGAQYF. The CDR3 DNA follows: TGTGCCAGCAGCCTCCCCACGGGCAGCCCAGGGGCCCAGTACTTC. The full variable domain, completed using reference TRBV28 and TRBJ2-5, is DVKVTQSSRYLVKRTGEKVFLECVQDMDHENMFWYRQDPGLGLRLIYFSYDVKMKEKGDIPEGYSVSREKKERFSLILESASTNQTSMYLCASSLPTGSPGAQYFGPGTRLLVL.

This clone is a singleton in its sample. The chain carries TRBV3-1 (or the pseudogene TRBV3-2) and TRBJ2-1; 7 nucleotides line up with TRBD1. With 1 base clipped from V and 2 bases from J, the junction kept 2 bases outside the gene matches. The CDR3 runs 15 residues. Germline V gene lookup returns CDR1 LGHDT and CDR2 YNNKEL (reference sequence). This chain's CDR3 is CASSQAGGTYNEQFF. The CDR3 nucleotides are TGTGCCAGCAGCCAAGCAGGGGGAACCTACAATGAGCAGTTCTTC.

J is TRBJ1-6 and V is TRBV28, with 7 bases aligning to TRBD1. V lost 2 bases and J lost 8; bases outside the gene matches: 0. The CDR3 length is 13 residues. CDR1 is MDHEN, CDR2 SYDVKM, per germline. CDR3: CASSLQGDSPLHF. The CDR3 DNA reads as TGTGCCAGCAGTTTACAGGGGGATTCACCCCTCCACTTT.

The chain links TRBV19 to TRBJ2-5; D unresolved. Germline V gene data show CDR1 as LNHDA and CDR2 as SQIVND (reference sequence). V lost 3 bases and J lost 5, with 10 bases in between. This CDR3 has 13 residues. The CDR3 DNA is TGTGCCAGTAGTATCGATTACAGTGAGACCCAGTACTTC. Translation gives CASSIDYSETQYF.